A selection of T cell receptor beta chains follows, all from one sample in a study of cytomegalovirus exposure and HLA in healthy donors. Clones were read by immunoSEQ multiplex PCR, and TCRdb kept only the in-frame ones, dropping some. The sample records 150,000 to 200,000 clones, roughly 70% being singletons. The sequenced sample was PBMCs. All receptors derive from a young man in good health and CMV-seropositive. CDR3s include the opening cysteine and the closing phenylalanine or tryptophan. A D gene is named only where the DNA matches it firmly. The size of a clone is reported for some rows only, either as once, few or many, or as a class for expanded clones.

abundance | d_gene | j_gene | v_gene | CDR3aa | CDR3nt
NA | TRBD1 | TRBJ2-7 | TRBV7-6 | CASSFQGTGELEQYF | TGTGCCAGCAGCTTCCAAGGGACAGGGGAACTCGAGCAGTACTTC
NA | NA | TRBJ2-7 | TRBV27 | CASSLGLEQYF | TGTGCCAGCAGTTTGGGCCTCGAGCAGTACTTC
few | NA | TRBJ2-3 | TRBV6-6 | CASSYDTSTDTQYF | TGTGCCAGCAGTTACGACACCAGCACAGATACGCAGTATTTT
NA | TRBD1 | TRBJ2-7 | TRBV18 | CASSLGQGAALSYEQYF | TGTGCCAGCTCACTCGGACAGGGCGCAGCTCTATCCTACGAGCAGTACTTC
NA | TRBD1 | TRBJ1-2 | TRBV7-2 | CASSRQSSGTGEYYGYTF | TGTGCCAGCAGCCGTCAATCCTCCGGGACAGGAGAGTACTATGGCTACACCTTC
NA | NA | TRBJ1-4 | TRBV14 | CASSQRAVGEKLFF | TGTGCCAGCAGCCAGAGGGCAGTTGGTGAAAAACTGTTTTTT
NA | TRBD1 | TRBJ1-2 | TRBV5-1 | CASSLGLGTDNYGYTF | TGCGCCAGCAGCTTGGGTCTCGGGACAGATAATTATGGCTACACCTTC
NA | NA | TRBJ1-5 | TRBV19 | CASSIEGRGNQPQHF | TGTGCCAGTAGTATCGAGGGCCGTGGCAATCAGCCCCAGCATTTT
few | TRBD1 | TRBJ2-5 | TRBV7-9 | CASSSTQGIQETQYF | TGTGCCAGCAGCTCCACACAGGGGATCCAAGAGACCCAGTACTTC
NA | TRBD2 | TRBJ2-7 | TRBV5-1 | CASSLLAGVNYEQYF | TGCGCCAGCAGCCTGTTAGCGGGAGTTAATTACGAGCAGTACTTC
once | TRBD1 | TRBJ2-3 | TRBV27 | CASRTGADTQYF | TGTGCCAGCAGGACAGGGGCAGATACGCAGTATTTT
few | TRBD2 | TRBJ2-7 | TRBV7-2 | CASSPGLDSYEQYF | TGTGCCAGCAGCCCAGGACTAGACTCCTACGAGCAGTACTTC
NA | NA | TRBJ2-5 | TRBV7-9 | CASATGAALEETQYF | TGTGCCAGCGCTACCGGCGCGGCACTAGAAGAGACCCAGTACTTC
once | NA | TRBJ1-1 | TRBV11-2 | CASSFLGRDNTEAFF | TGTGCCAGCAGCTTTTTGGGCAGAGACAACACTGAAGCTTTCTTT
NA | NA | TRBJ2-2 | TRBV6-1 | CASSDPGNTGELFF | TGTGCCAGCAGTGACCCAGGGAACACCGGGGAGCTGTTTTTT
once | NA | TRBJ2-1 | TRBV28 | CASSSGLEEQFF | TGTGCCAGCAGTTCAGGGTTAGAGGAGCAGTTCTTC
once | NA | TRBJ2-3 | TRBV5-1 | CASSLGSGVVREADTQYF | TGCGCCAGCAGCTTGGGATCGGGAGTGGTCAGGGAAGCAGATACGCAGTATTTT
NA | TRBD2 | TRBJ2-5 | TRBV11-3 | CASSTPGGEQYF | TGTGCCAGCAGCACGCCGGGGGGGGAGCAGTACTTC
NA | TRBD1 | TRBJ2-1 | TRBV5-1 | CASSLAVTGVENEQFF | TGCGCCAGCAGCTTGGCCGTGACAGGGGTGGAAAATGAGCAGTTCTTC
NA | NA | TRBJ1-3 | TRBV21-1 | CASSNDPWQALSGNTIYF | TGTGCCAGCAGCAACGACCCATGGCAGGCGCTCTCTGGAAACACCATATATTTT
NA | TRBD2 | TRBJ2-1 | TRBV28 | CASSPRGEVSNEQFF | TGTGCCAGCAGTCCACGGGGGGAGGTATCCAATGAGCAGTTCTTC
NA | NA | TRBJ2-7 | TRBV30 | CAWSPLASYEQYF | TGTGCCTGGAGTCCCCTGGCTTCCTACGAGCAGTACTTC
NA | TRBD1 | TRBJ1-2 | TRBV11-2 | CASSRQGPAYGYTF | TGTGCCAGCAGCAGACAGGGACCCGCCTATGGCTACACCTTC
NA | NA | TRBJ1-2 | TRBV19 | CASRSVQEFYGYTF | TGTGCCAGTAGATCCGTACAGGAATTCTATGGCTACACCTTC
NA | NA | TRBJ2-7 | TRBV6-6 | CASSYQGLYEQYF | TGTGCCAGCAGTTACCAGGGACTCTACGAGCAGTACTTC
few | TRBD2 | TRBJ2-1 | TRBV11-2 | CASSLALVAGGSYNEQFF | TGTGCCAGCAGCTTAGCGTTGGTAGCGGGAGGGTCCTACAATGAGCAGTTCTTC
NA | TRBD2 | TRBJ2-7 | TRBV7-2 | CASSLLSGRAYEQYF | TGTGCCAGCAGCTTACTGAGCGGGAGGGCTTACGAGCAGTACTTC
NA | NA | TRBJ2-5 | TRBV10-1 | CASSESAPRETQYF | TGCGCCAGCAGTGAGTCGGCACCCAGGGAGACCCAGTACTTC
NA | TRBD2 | TRBJ2-7 | TRBV10-2 | CASSALAGGTPYEQYF | TGCGCCAGCAGTGCCCTAGCGGGTGGGACCCCATACGAGCAGTACTTC
few | TRBD1 | TRBJ2-7 | TRBV6-1 | CASSEALGQGSYEQYF | TGTGCCAGCAGTGAAGCATTGGGACAGGGCTCCTACGAGCAGTACTTC
NA | NA | TRBJ1-2 | TRBV11-3 | CASSKAGANYGYTF | TGTGCCAGCAGCAAGGCAGGGGCTAACTATGGCTACACCTTC
NA | TRBD1 | TRBJ2-7 | TRBV29-1 | CSVVYGTGMSYEQYF | TGCAGCGTTGTTTATGGGACAGGGATGTCCTACGAGCAGTACTTC
NA | TRBD1 | TRBJ1-5 | TRBV7-9 | CASSKHGQGWQPQHF | TGTGCCAGCAGCAAGCATGGACAGGGTTGGCAGCCCCAGCATTTT
few | TRBD2 | TRBJ2-7 | TRBV27 | CASSSQGGRYYEQYF | TGTGCCAGCAGTTCCCAGGGCGGGAGATACTACGAGCAGTACTTC
once | TRBD2 | TRBJ2-1 | TRBV4-2 | CASSQTGVAGNNEQFF | TGTGCCAGCAGCCAAACCGGGGTAGCGGGAAACAATGAGCAGTTCTTC
few | NA | TRBJ1-5 | TRBV10-3 | CAISESPQRSPTEPQHF | TGTGCCATCAGTGAGTCCCCACAGAGGTCGCCGACAGAACCCCAGCATTTT